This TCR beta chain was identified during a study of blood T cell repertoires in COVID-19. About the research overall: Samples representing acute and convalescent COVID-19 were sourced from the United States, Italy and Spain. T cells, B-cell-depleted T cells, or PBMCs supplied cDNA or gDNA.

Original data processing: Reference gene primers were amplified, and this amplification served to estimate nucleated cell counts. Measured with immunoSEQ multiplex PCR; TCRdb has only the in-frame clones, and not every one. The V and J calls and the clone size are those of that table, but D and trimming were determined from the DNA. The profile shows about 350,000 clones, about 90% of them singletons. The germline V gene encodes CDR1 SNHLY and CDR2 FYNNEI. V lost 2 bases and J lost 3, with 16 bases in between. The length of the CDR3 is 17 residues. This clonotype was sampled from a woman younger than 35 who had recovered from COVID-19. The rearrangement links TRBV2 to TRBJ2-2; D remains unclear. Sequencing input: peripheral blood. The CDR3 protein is CASSERWPRSDTGELFF. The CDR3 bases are TGTGCCAGCAGTGAACGTTGGCCCCGAAGCGACACCGGGGAGCTGTTTTTT.